Shown below are 25 T cell receptor beta chains from a single sample sequenced in a study of blood T cell repertoires in COVID-19. The repertoire was sequenced with immunoSEQ multiplex PCR; TCRdb's copy has only in-frame clones and lacks some. The sample lists a few hundred thousand clones; over 75% were seen once. Sequencing used peripheral blood. The source is a human donor in a cohort sampled during active COVID-19.

This chain links TRBV20-1 with TRBJ2-3, with 8 positions matching TRBD2. Germline V gene lookup returns CDR1 DFQATT and CDR2 SNEGSKA (reference sequence). The CDR3 is 13 residues long. V trimming: 3 bases; J trimming: 5 bases; junction bases outside the gene matches: 4. The CDR3 DNA is TGCAGTGCTAGTTATAGCGGGGAAGATACGCAGTATTTT. This gives the protein CSASYSGEDTQYF.

The V gene is TRBV19, the J gene TRBJ1-6, with 8 bases aligning to TRBD1. CDR1 and CDR2 from the germline V gene are LNHDA and SQIVND (reference sequence). CDR3 length: 11 residues. The J segment lost 15 bases and the V segment lost 5 bases, leaving 3 bases of the junction unmatched. The CDR3 reads CASSGTGNLHF. In DNA form, the CDR3 reads TGTGCCAGTAGTGGGACAGGTAACCTCCACTTT.

The V call is TRBV28, the J call TRBJ1-3; D unresolved. This CDR3 comprises 16 residues. Between the trimmed V and J ends, which lost 7 bases and 2 bases, there was a span of 18 bases. The V gene's germline CDR1 is MDHEN and CDR2 SYDVKM. CDR3 protein: CASTSPLERAGNTIYF. CDR3 DNA sequence: TGTGCCAGCACCTCTCCGCTGGAGCGTGCTGGAAACACCATATATTTT.

CDR3 nucleotide sequence: TGCGCCAGCAGCCAAGTAGGGGATGAACTGTTTTTT. Its protein is CASSQVGDELFF. This chain links TRBV4-3 with TRBJ1-4; possibly TRBD1 for D (5 bases). Germline V CDR1 and CDR2: LGHNA, YSLEER. The CDR3 totals 12 residues. Trimming removed 1 base at V and 12 bases at J, with 9 bases between.

This rearrangement joins TRBV7-2 to TRBJ1-2; 11 bases align to TRBD1. V was clipped by 5 bases and J by 12 bases; unmatched bases: 8. CDR1 is SGHTA and CDR2 is FQGNSA in the germline V gene. The CDR3 is 13 residues long. CDR3 residues: CASSPRTGGADTF. The CDR3 DNA is TGTGCCAGCAGCCCCCGGACAGGGGGCGCGGACACCTTC.

This chain connects TRBV10-3 to TRBJ1-3; D remains unclear. The germline V and J ends were trimmed by 0 bases and 1 base, with 10 bases remaining between them. Germline V CDR1 and CDR2: ENHRY, SYGVKD. This CDR3 spans 16 amino acids. CDR3 nucleotide sequence: TGTGCCATCAGTGAGTCAAAAACAGTATCTGGAAACACCATATATTTT. The encoded protein is CAISESKTVSGNTIYF.

This chain links TRBV11-2 with TRBJ2-1, with D possibly being TRBD1 (6 bases). This CDR3 comprises 18 residues. Germline V gives CDR1 SGHAT, CDR2 FQNNGV. The V and J ends lost 3 bases and 3 bases respectively, with 21 bases between them. In DNA form, the CDR3 reads TGTGCCAGCAGCTTTACCCTAGGAGATCCCAGGGGCTACAATGAGCAGTTCTTC. This encodes CASSFTLGDPRGYNEQFF.

V gene TRBV6-5 combines with J gene TRBJ1-5; possible D gene TRBD1, 5 bases. The CDR3 sequence is 13 residues long. Germline CDR1 is MNHEY and CDR2 is SVGAGI. V shed 7 bases and J shed 4 bases, with 11 bases lying between them. The chain's CDR3 is CASNPGGNQPQHF. The CDR3 nucleotides are TGTGCCAGCAACCCTGGGGGGAATCAGCCCCAGCATTTT.

The chain carries TRBV6-2 or TRBV6-3 and TRBJ2-1; 13 bases are shared with TRBD2. Losses at the gene ends were 6 bases for V and 2 bases for J; bases not matched to a gene: 19. The germline CDR1 and CDR2 sequences are MNHEY and SVGEGT. The length of the CDR3 is 21 residues. The CDR3: CASSRVIPGLAGRKTYNEQFF. CDR3 DNA: TGTGCCAGCAGCCGAGTGATTCCGGGACTAGCGGGAAGAAAAACCTACAATGAGCAGTTCTTC.

The chain uses TRBV30 and TRBJ1-1, with D tentatively TRBD1 (6 bases). Germline CDR1 and CDR2: GTSNPN and SVGIG (reference sequence). V lost 2 bases to trimming and J lost 1 base, with 11 bases between them. The CDR3 has 14 residues. The CDR3 protein is CAWSPGTPNTEAFF. DNA for the CDR3: TGTGCCTGGAGTCCCGGGACACCGAACACTGAAGCTTTCTTT.

J is TRBJ1-1 and V is TRBV19, with no clear D. The germline CDR1 and CDR2 sequences are LNHDA and SQIVND (reference sequence). The germline V and J ends were trimmed by 1 base and 5 bases, with 11 bases remaining between them. The CDR3 extends over 14 amino acids. The CDR3, as DNA: TGTGCCAGTAGTATAGGTCCGGGGAGTACTGAAGCTTTCTTT. Protein sequence: CASSIGPGSTEAFF.

This rearrangement joins TRBV30 to TRBJ1-2, with 8 bases fitting TRBD1. Germline V gene lookup returns CDR1 GTSNPN and CDR2 SVGIG (reference sequence). V lost 2 bases, J lost 3 bases, and 8 bases stayed unmatched. The CDR3 is 15 residues long. The CDR3 sequence: CAWSFRDRPYYGYTF. CDR3 nucleotide sequence: TGTGCCTGGAGTTTCCGGGACAGGCCATACTATGGCTACACCTTC. The variable domain in full, completed from reference TRBV30 and TRBJ1-2, reads SQTIHQWPATLVQPVGSPLSLECTVEGTSNPNLYWYRQAAGRGLQLLFYSVGIGQISSEVPQNLSASRPQDRQFILSSKKLLLSDSGFYLCAWSFRDRPYYGYTFGSGTRLTVV.

The gene calls are TRBV27 and TRBJ1-2, with D possibly matching TRBD1 (6 bases). The V end was cut by 3 bases, the J end by 8 bases, with 16 bases between. Germline V lookup: CDR1 MNHEY, CDR2 SMNVEV (reference sequence). There are 14 residues in the CDR3. CDR3 loop: CASSFQGSPGGYTF. The CDR3 DNA reads as TGTGCCAGCAGTTTTCAGGGGTCTCCGGGGGGCTACACCTTC.

This clone was found many times. This chain links TRBV4-3 with TRBJ2-7, with D tentatively TRBD1 (6 bases). V lost 0 bases, J lost 0 bases, and 12 bases lay in between. Germline V lookup: CDR1 LGHNA, CDR2 YSLEER. The CDR3 length is 16 residues. This CDR3 reads CASSQDQGLGSYEQYF. CDR3 coding DNA: TGCGCCAGCAGCCAAGATCAGGGGTTGGGCTCCTACGAGCAGTACTTC.

The chain combines TRBV6-5 with TRBJ2-7; TRBD2 might be the D (6 bases). V gave up 6 bases and J gave up 5 bases, with 20 bases separating them. This CDR3 contains 15 residues. Germline loops: CDR1 MNHEY, CDR2 SVGAGI. The DNA for the CDR3 is TGTGCCAGCAGGAAGTCGGGACTGATAAACCACGAGCAGTACTTC. Encoded protein: CASRKSGLINHEQYF.

V usage is TRBV28 and J usage is TRBJ2-1; possibly TRBD1 for D (5 bases). Germline V CDR1 and CDR2: MDHEN, SYDVKM. The CDR3 is 13 residues long. V gave up 5 bases and J gave up 7 bases, with 12 bases separating them. The CDR3 is CASSPLTENEQFF. The CDR3 DNA reads TGTGCCAGCAGTCCGCTGACAGAAAATGAGCAGTTCTTC.

V usage is TRBV19 and J usage is TRBJ2-3, with 9 bases matching TRBD1. CDR3 size: 15 residues. V gave up 5 bases and J gave up 4 bases; unmatched junction bases: 7. Per germline, CDR1 LNHDA and CDR2 SQIVND (reference sequence). As DNA, the CDR3 is TGTGCCAGTAGTTCGGACAGGGGCCCCCCAGATACGCAGTATTTT. Amino acid sequence: CASSSDRGPPDTQYF.

This sequence joins TRBV9 and TRBJ1-3; 10 bases fit TRBD1. The CDR3 runs to 17 residues. J was trimmed by 3 bases and V by 2 bases; bases with no gene match: 8. Germline V gene data show CDR1 as SGDLS and CDR2 as YYNGEE. The CDR3 coding sequence is TGTGCCAGCAGCGTCGGGACAGGGGTTAAACTTGGAAACACCATATATTTT. Protein sequence: CASSVGTGVKLGNTIYF. The whole variable domain, filled in from reference TRBV9 and TRBJ1-3, reads DSGVTQTPKHLITATGQRVTLRCSPRSGDLSVYWYQQSLDQGLQFLIQYYNGEERAKGNILERFSAQQFPDLHSELNLSSLELGDSALYFCASSVGTGVKLGNTIYFGEGSWLTVV.

This clone has only one observation. This sequence joins TRBV7-3 and TRBJ2-1; 7 positions agree with TRBD2. Germline V gene data show CDR1 as SGHTA and CDR2 as FQGTGA. The CDR3 totals 16 residues. V lost 2 bases and J lost 8; bases outside the gene matches: 12. The CDR3 sequence: CASSLLGLVVQDEQFF. CDR3 nucleotides: TGTGCCAGCAGCTTACTCGGACTAGTAGTACAGGATGAGCAGTTCTTC.

The chain combines TRBV28 with TRBJ1-5; possible D gene TRBD1, 5 bases. This CDR3 has 17 residues. Between the trimmed V and J ends, which lost 6 bases and 0 bases, there was a span of 18 bases. Germline CDR1 and CDR2: MDHEN and SYDVKM. DNA for the CDR3: TGTGCCAGCAGATACCTCCGGGGGGACTATAGCAATCAGCCCCAGCATTTT. Translating it yields CASRYLRGDYSNQPQHF.

This rearrangement joins TRBV10-1 to TRBJ1-1; the match to TRBD1 covers 7 bases. The CDR3 is 13 residues long. The ends lost 5 bases at V and 4 bases at J; junction bases unmatched: 4. The germline V gene encodes CDR1 WNHNN and CDR2 SYGVQD (reference sequence). CDR3 sequence (DNA): TGCGCCAGCAGTCCTGGACAGGTCACTGAAGCTTTCTTT. Protein: CASSPGQVTEAFF.

The CDR3 loop reads CSASIQNYGYTF. CDR3 bases: TGCAGTGCTAGTATCCAGAACTATGGCTACACCTTC. This chain joins TRBV20-1 and TRBJ1-2; D not resolved. CDR3 length: 12 residues. Trimming took off 3 bases at V and 2 bases at J, with 7 bases between the two ends. Germline assignment: CDR1 DFQATT and CDR2 SNEGSKA (reference sequence).

The chain recombines TRBV29-1 with TRBJ2-7; D is ambiguous. This CDR3 has 14 residues. V was cut by 3 bases and J by 2 bases, with 14 bases left in between. Germline V lookup: CDR1 SQVTM, CDR2 ANQGSEA. The CDR3: CSVDLLGSTYEQYF. CDR3 in DNA: TGCAGCGTTGATCTTCTTGGCAGTACCTACGAGCAGTACTTC.

J is TRBJ2-7 and V is TRBV30; D ambiguous. The CDR3 is made up of 15 amino acids. The germline V and J ends were trimmed by 1 base and 2 bases, with 15 bases remaining between them. Germline values: CDR1 GTSNPN, CDR2 SVGIG (reference sequence). Here the CDR3 reads CAWSADGRSPYEQYF. DNA of the CDR3: TGTGCCTGGAGTGCCGACGGCAGGTCCCCCTACGAGCAGTACTTC.

Comment on this clone: One end of the junction does not line up with germline, which may come from a read error. The chain employs TRBV4-3 and TRBJ2-7; D uncertain. Germline CDR1 LGHNA, CDR2 YSLEER. The CDR3 contains 13 residues. CDR3 nucleotides: TGCGCCAGCAGCCAAGACCCGCAGGTAGGAATCCACTTC. Translating it yields CASSQDPQVGIHF.